Each of the 14 T cell receptor beta chains below was sequenced from the same sample in a study of human T cells and chemical hapten exposure. The time point here: patch test 1, 2 weeks after DPC sensitization. Treatment reported: therapeutic diphenylcyclopropenone sensitization with weekly scalp DPC. Extraction yielded total RNA from whole blood (unfractionated). MiXCR, run by TCRdb on the RACE reads, gives a single entry per CDR3 protein. Found here are some 52,000 distinct CDR3 sequences, 9.5% to 12% of them singletons; the top ten hold about 2%. The sequences come from whole blood, collected in connection with sensitization to the hapten diphenylcyclopropenone (DPC). These receptors were obtained from a woman between 40 and 50 years old with alopecia areata. Some clones in this sample may be carry-over from other donors' samples.

This clonotype was observed many times. The CDR3 nucleotides read TGTGCCAGCTCACAGGCTCAACAGGGGGCGAACGGCTATGGCTACACCTTC. This codes for CASSQAQQGANGYGYTF. This chain joins TRBV18 and TRBJ1-2; 9 positions match TRBD1. V shed 4 bases and J 4 bases; nucleotides not matched to a gene: 13. Germline CDR1 KGHSH, CDR2 LQKENI. CDR3 size: 17 residues.

This clonotype was counted ten times or more. The chain has TRBV6-4 and TRBJ2-3; unclear D gene. Germline CDR1 is MRHNA and CDR2 is SNTAGT. The germline V and J ends were trimmed by 3 bases and 3 bases, with 10 bases remaining between them. The CDR3 length is 14 residues. CDR3 region: CASSEPFVTDTQYF. Here the CDR3 DNA reads TGTGCCAGCAGTGAGCCGTTTGTGACAGATACGCAGTATTTT.

The rearrangement joins TRBV2 to TRBJ1-6, with D hard to call. This CDR3 is built from 14 residues. From germline, CDR1 is SNHLY and CDR2 FYNNEI. Trimming shortened V by 7 bases and J by 0 bases, and 7 bases separated the two germline ends. The CDR3 spells CASTQSSYNSPLHF. The CDR3 region has the DNA TGTGCCAGCACACAGAGCTCCTATAATTCACCCCTCCACTTT.

This chain connects TRBV11-2 to TRBJ2-1, with D tentatively TRBD1 or TRBD2 (5 bases each). V lost 1 base and J lost 10, with 14 bases in between. Germline CDR1 reads SGHAT; CDR2 reads FQNNGV. The CDR3 is 14 amino acids. The CDR3 region is CASSLVGVFLEQFF. The CDR3 bases are TGTGCCAGCAGCTTAGTGGGGGTCTTTTTAGAGCAGTTCTTC.

This clonotype appeared many times. V is TRBV27 and J is TRBJ2-3; no clear D. Germline assignment: CDR1 MNHEY and CDR2 SMNVEV (reference sequence). Trimming took off 5 bases at V and 2 bases at J, with 8 bases between the two ends. The CDR3 covers 13 residues. This chain's CDR3 is CASSPTPTDTQYF. The CDR3 DNA sequence: TGTGCCAGCAGTCCCACCCCCACAGATACGCAGTATTTT.

By sample share, this clonotype is medium-sized. The genes are TRBV7-9 and TRBJ2-5; possibly TRBD2 for D (6 bases). The CDR3 sequence is 16 residues long. Trimming took off 5 bases at V and 1 base at J, with 17 bases between the two ends. CDR1 SEHNR and CDR2 FQNEAQ come from the germline V gene (reference sequence). CDR3 in DNA: TGTGCCAGCAGCAAGTTACGGACTATCACCCAAGAGACCCAGTACTTC. Translation: CASSKLRTITQETQYF.

CDR3 protein: CSLHPSGEETQYF. The CDR3 nucleotides read TGCAGCCTCCACCCTAGCGGTGAAGAGACCCAGTACTTC. The chain joins TRBV29-1 to TRBJ2-5, with TRBD2 matching 7 bases. From germline, CDR1 is SQVTM and CDR2 ANQGSEA. The CDR3 covers 13 residues. The J segment lost 3 bases and the V segment lost 8 bases, leaving 9 bases of the junction unmatched.

J is TRBJ2-7 and V is TRBV7-2; 11 bases map to TRBD2. There are 16 residues in the CDR3. With V trimmed by 0 bases and J by 1 base, 2 bases remained unmatched. The germline gives CDR1 SGHTA, CDR2 FQGNSA. The CDR3 protein is CASSLAGTSGSYEQYF. The CDR3 DNA sequence: TGTGCCAGCAGCTTAGCCGGGACTAGCGGATCCTACGAGCAGTACTTC.

There are many counts of this clonotype. The V gene is TRBV2, the J gene TRBJ1-2; 7 bases agree with TRBD1. This CDR3 spans 14 amino acids. In germline, CDR1 is SNHLY, CDR2 FYNNEI. The ends lost 4 bases at V and 7 bases at J; junction bases unmatched: 9. CDR3 DNA sequence: TGTGCCAGCAGTGCCCAGGACAGGTCCGGTGGCTACACCTTC. Its protein is CASSAQDRSGGYTF.

This clonotype was seen at least ten times. The V gene is TRBV7-3, the J gene TRBJ2-6; D ambiguous. V lost 5 bases, J lost 0 bases, and 20 bases lay in between. In germline, CDR1 is SGHTA, CDR2 FQGTGA. The CDR3 has 19 amino acids. CDR3 in amino acids: CASSDPGRSFYSGANVLTF. For the CDR3, the DNA is TGTGCCAGCAGCGATCCCGGACGGTCTTTTTACTCTGGGGCCAACGTCCTGACTTTC.

This clonotype has just a few counts. J is TRBJ2-7 and V is TRBV11-2; the match to TRBD2 covers 7 bases. Germline CDR1 and CDR2: SGHAT and FQNNGV. The CDR3 is 17 amino acids. With 5 bases clipped from V and 0 bases from J, the junction kept 13 bases outside the gene matches. DNA for the CDR3: TGTGCCAGCAGCCTAGCCAGCGGGGCTTCCAGCTCCTACGAGCAGTACTTC. Translated: CASSLASGASSSYEQYF.

This clonotype was picked up a small number of times. This sequence joins TRBV29-1 and TRBJ2-5, with 12 positions matching TRBD1. Trimming at V came to 7 bases and at J to 5 bases, leaving 5 bases not matched to a gene. CDR1 SQVTM and CDR2 ANQGSEA come from the germline V gene. The CDR3 contains 13 residues. The CDR3 spells CSGGQGASETQYF. CDR3 sequence (DNA): TGCAGCGGGGGACAGGGGGCTTCGGAGACCCAGTACTTC.

This clonotype was seen at least ten times. The chain links TRBV5-1 to TRBJ2-4; the D gene is possibly TRBD2 (7 bases). This CDR3 comprises 18 residues. Trimming stripped 3 bases from V and 1 base from J, with 20 bases between. Germline V gene sequence: CDR1 SGHRS, CDR2 YFSETQ. The DNA of the CDR3 is TGCGCCAGCAGCTCATCGGCGGGGGCCTCGCCGGCCAAAAACATTCAGTACTTC. Its protein product is CASSSSAGASPAKNIQYF.

This clonotype has only a few counts. The chain links TRBV7-6 to TRBJ1-3; D is uncertain. From germline, CDR1 is SGHVS and CDR2 FNYEAQ. Trimming cost V 1 base and J 3 bases, with 7 bases left between them. The CDR3 totals 14 residues. CDR3 nucleotides: TGTGCCAGCAGCTTAGGCCCGCGTGGAAACACCATATATTTT. It yields the protein CASSLGPRGNTIYF.